Described below is a single TCR beta chain sequence and its context. Its antigen is not identified. Template switching added UMIs carrying a 6-nucleotide sample barcode. TCRdb reprocessed the 5' RACE reads and keeps a single row for each CDR3 protein, giving no DNA. The sample data list about 140,000 distinct CDR3 sequences. The entry originates in a study of monozygotic twins with inflammatory bowel disease. Germline CDR1 reads SQVTM; CDR2 reads ANQGSEA. This CDR3 contains 13 residues. Study results and caveats: Immunosuppressive treatments differing between patients may have added repertoire variability. Concordant and discordant twins showed no difference in repertoire similarity, possibly from limited power.

This clonotype originated in a human donor with ulcerative colitis or Crohn's disease, or a healthy co-twin of an affected twin (not recorded which). Material for sequencing was blood. The J gene is TRBJ2-7, the V gene TRBV29-1. The CDR3 spells CSVETVGSYEQYF.